Sequencing of this TCR beta chain was carried out in a study of cytomegalovirus exposure and HLA in healthy donors. At the level of the study: The roughly 130 validation repertoires, a later analysis reported, used the same platform as the 650 to 800 repertoires from the first cohort.

Germline loops: CDR1 MNHEY, CDR2 SMNVEV (reference sequence). The CDR3 loop spans 19 amino acids. V shed 5 bases, J shed 4 bases, and the junction held 14 bases outside the gene matches. Separation from the roughly 600-subject first cohort characterized the roughly 120-subject validation cohort, to which the donors belonged. Profiled with immunoSEQ multiplex PCR; TCRdb holds only in-frame clones, not every one. The table shows 70,000 or so clones, with roughly nine tenths occurring only once. Only a few counts were recorded for this clone. Antigen specificity is unknown. Study-level results: In vitro experiments confirmed that a few CMV-associated chains were specific for CMV antigens. Among TCR sequences, most were rare, though some public TCRs appeared in many donors.

This clonotype was sampled from a man younger than 35 in good health and CMV-seronegative. The sequenced sample consisted of PBMCs. The chain employs TRBV27 and TRBJ2-7; 16 bases match TRBD2. Here the CDR3 DNA reads TGTGCCAGCAGTCCCCCAATGGGGACTAGCGGGAGGGGGGGATACGAGCAGTACTTC. Its protein product is CASSPPMGTSGRGGYEQYF.